This TCR beta chain was profiled in a study of cytomegalovirus exposure and HLA in healthy donors (dated by TCRdb to the late 2010s). Turning to the overall study: An earlier analysis of several hundred of the donors reported 276 Gb of sequence data and about 120 million unique TCR beta sequences obtained from about 179 million T cells. HLA typing covered class I and class II loci at four-digit resolution. Among about 400 genotyped donors of the cohort, an average of approximately 240,000 unique TCR beta nucleotide sequences was sequenced per donor, of which roughly 17% were non-productive. The number of typed donors differed by locus: about 629-630 for A, B, C, DRB1 and DQB1; 500 to 550 for DQA1; approximately 600 for DPA1; and 400 to 480 for DPB1. The study profiled the T cell repertoires of under 700 subjects by immunosequencing and related them to cytomegalovirus serostatus. Among the roughly 400 genotyped donors, 75% to 90% belonged to the genetic ancestry cluster associated with self-reported Caucasian donors. Approximately 300 gigabases of sequencing data and around 85 million unique TCR sequences made up an early release that covered approximately 700 HLA-typed donors. In the later analysis, no new phenotypic data were used to find candidate immune exposures; instead, reliance was placed on TCR beta sequences and their occurrence across donors. To study patterns of TCR occurrence, a later analysis re-analyzed previously published TCR beta repertoires from 600 to 750 donors and added high-resolution HLA genotyping. The aim of the study was to test whether cataloging public T cell receptors could identify signatures of past pathogen exposure. An earlier analysis of several hundred of the donors used high-throughput TCR beta sequencing to judge whether each TCR beta V gene segment behaved as functional or pseudogenic. A later genetic analysis used genome-wide SNP genotypes for 398 of the 666 donors, treating that subset as a discovery cohort. Alongside the repertoire data, information on donor age, sex, ethnicity and CMV serostatus was compiled. Every repertoire in the discovery cohort had been generated on one and the same sequencing platform. In addition to the first cohort of 650 to 750 subjects, a separate validation cohort of approximately 110 different subjects was used. The study combined high-throughput TCR immunosequencing, statistical association of individual TCRs with disease status, and machine learning to predict cytomegalovirus infection status. Five DR-DQ haplotypes were handled as single units for association and clustering because linkage in the cohort was strong.

In total, 500 to 700 healthy bone marrow donors made up the cohort. Cohort members were all nominally healthy when sampled, although unrecorded immune exposures were likely present. The donor tested CMV seronegative and was one of the 352 seronegative cohort members. A peripheral blood sample was collected from each donor, and TCR beta sequencing was performed on peripheral blood mononuclear cells. The Qiagen DNeasy Blood Extraction Kit was used to extract genomic DNA from the blood cell samples. V is cut by 5 bases and J by 3 bases, and the space between the germline ends is 15 bases. CDR3 length: 15 amino acids, cysteine to phenylalanine. Only the CDR3 portion is preserved as DNA: 45 bases, with reading frame beginning at the first base. The germline V gene supplies CDR1 WSHSY and CDR2 SAAADI. The library was obtained by the immunoSEQ multiplex PCR assay. A mixture of 60 forward primers for TCR Vbeta segments and 13 reverse primers for TCR Jbeta segments was used in the multiplex PCR. Amplification of the CDR3 region of rearranged TCR beta genes was performed with a multiplex PCR assay on genomic DNA. The amplified TCR beta libraries were sequenced on the Illumina HiSeq System as 87-base-pair reads. Turning to the authors' computational methods: In a later analysis, some 80 million unique TCR beta chains were counted across the roughly 670 repertoires, and around 10 million of these chains were shared by at least two donors. Raw reads were error-corrected and collapsed into unique sequences with a nearest-neighbor algorithm that merged closely related sequences to remove PCR and sequencing errors. Alignment of CDR3 sequences to IMGT reference sequences was used to assign V, D and J gene segments. For a sequence to be retained, a match of at least six nucleotides to both a V gene segment and a J gene segment was required. A rearrangement counted as productive if the CDR3 had no stop codons and remained in frame with V and J, and every other rearrangement counted as non-productive. Following IMGT convention, CDR3 was defined as the stretch from the second conserved V-encoded cysteine up to the conserved J-encoded phenylalanine. Sequences without an unambiguous match to a single V gene segment were excluded from the earlier analysis of about 640 of the donors. An earlier analysis of fewer than 750 of the donors classified V segments as functional when productive rearrangements were above 56.7% and as segregating when the standard deviation between donors was above 5%. A statistical classification framework was built for diagnosing cytomegalovirus status from the catalog of TCR beta chain sequences. In a later analysis, V and J genes were assigned by comparing TCR nucleotide sequences against IMGT/GENE-DB human TR gene sequences. Using the TCRdist pipeline, a later analysis assigned CDR3 sequences along with most-parsimonious VDJ recombination scenarios. In a later analysis, each TCR beta chain was defined by its CDR3 amino acid sequence together with its V-gene family, and reads lacking a unique V-gene family were excluded. In a later analysis, 500 to 700 highly shared, low-generation-probability nucleotide sequences were removed to address suspected cross-contamination and a sequencing artifact. In a later analysis, a clonal expansion index was calculated for each public chain from normalized within-repertoire ranks of inferred template counts. In a later analysis, generation probabilities were computed with a VDJ recombination model fitted to out-of-frame rearrangements, and the resulting probabilities were checked against IGoR. Hypergeometric tests were used in a later analysis to score TCR-TCR, TCR-HLA and TCR-CMV co-occurrence, with a repertoire-size bias correction applied to the TCR pairs. In a later analysis, false discovery rates were estimated by permuting HLA or CMV assignments 20 times. A later analysis grouped co-occurring TCRs with DBSCAN, adding TCRdist sequence similarity when clustering within HLA-allele-positive subsets. Repertoires with fewer than 30,000 or more than 120,000 public chains were left out of co-occurrence clustering, as were five repertoires with anomalous nucleotide sharing. TCRdb provides this immuneACCESS table in a form limited to in-frame rearrangements. Some clones are lacking; in checked studies, under half of them reflect an unresolved V gene, and why the rest are absent is not known. For V, J and clone size, that table is used; D and trimming come from the DNA. The sample records about 160,000 clones, about 64% of which are singletons. Roughly 1.5% of the sample goes to the ten largest clones.

There are a few counts of this clone. Its specific antigen is unknown. The sample holds no much larger clone one base away, and base qualities are not on file. What the study reported, not specific to this receptor: Some IMGT-functional V segments, including TRBV6-2 and TRBV6-3, could not be told apart with the 87-base-pair reads, so those segments were excluded. In both the original and validation cohorts, the classifier was reported to diagnose cytomegalovirus status with high specificity and sensitivity. Most CMV-associated TCR beta chains appeared to be HLA-restricted in a later analysis, and the HLA associations seemed to be driven largely by CMV exposure. When HLA alleles, especially DR and DQ, strongly co-occurred, attributing TCR associations to individual alleles was difficult. The study listed over 150 TCR beta chains as associated with cytomegalovirus. A later analysis found that TCR association rates varied across HLA loci, with DRB1 alleles showing the most associated TCRs and HLA-C alleles the fewest. A further reported finding was that TCR beta sequences accurately predicted the HLA-A and HLA-B alleles for most subjects in the first cohort. The only immune exposure information available for the cohort was CMV serostatus. The authors suggested that the approach could potentially be generalized to other disease states and immunological phenotypes. The presence/absence analyses assumed that sequencing depth was roughly uniform across donors, and that assumption may not be true. In an earlier analysis of more than 450 of the donors, most TCR beta V segments were observed in productive rearrangements about 90% or about 30% of the time, broadly matching IMGT annotations. At a false discovery rate of 0.05, a later analysis linked 16,951 TCR beta sequences to specific HLA alleles. An association between a missense DCLRE1C variant and V-gene and J-gene trimming of TCR beta chains was found in a later genetic analysis and replicated in an independent cohort. Correlated functional status among segregating V segments might reflect linkage disequilibrium, but an unknown experimental factor could not be ruled out. In vitro tests confirmed that a few of the cytomegalovirus-associated TCR beta chains recognize cytomegalovirus antigens. A cluster of highly shared sequence variants was judged likely to be a technical artifact of the sequencing pipeline. Across donors, most TCR sequences were observed very rarely, whereas some public TCRs were present in many individuals. HLA typing was unavailable for some donors at each locus, so association tests used only the typed subset. Approximately 16 rarely observed V segments, including chromosome 9 orphons, were excluded from the earlier analysis of several hundred of the donors because counts were too low. According to a later genetic analysis, donors in an Asian-associated ancestry cluster had fewer N-insertions in productive TCRs than the roughly 660-donor mean. In a later analysis, HLA-associated TCR beta chains showed more clonal expansion and lower generation probabilities than non-associated chains that were equally common. Only TCR beta chains were sequenced in this cohort, and the absence of alpha or paired-chain data limited detectable features. In a later analysis, several top co-occurrence clusters were reported to appear linked to parvovirus B19, influenza, CMV and Epstein-Barr virus.

The sequenced material came from PBMCs. This sequence uses TRBV10-2 and TRBJ2-3, with TRBD2 perhaps the D gene, on 6 matching bases. The sequence came from a man aged 45-60 years in good health and CMV-seronegative. The CDR3 here reads CASSQVSGRTDTQYF. The DNA is TGCGCCAGCAGTCAGGTCAGCGGGCGAACAGATACGCAGTATTTT.